These T cell receptor beta chains were read from a single sample in a study of CD8+CD57+ T cells in acquired aplastic anemia. In TCRdb, the reads were re-called with MiXCR into one record per CDR3 protein. This table holds over 100,000 distinct CDR3 sequences, 41% found once. Input material: sorted CD4+, CD8+, or CD8+CD57+ T cells (not recorded which) from PBMCs. These receptors were collected from a human donor in good health, serving as a control. Each CDR3 is given with its conserved first and last residue. The D gene is left open where the match is weak. Clone size appears in some rows only: once, few, many, or a class for an expanded clone.

TRBD1	TRBV28	TRBJ1-2	NA	CATISLGQGHGYTF	TGTGCCACCATTTCTCTTGGACAGGGCCATGGCTACACCTTC
NA	TRBV2	TRBJ1-1	NA	CASSKTENTEAFF	TGTGCCAGCAGTAAAACAGAGAACACTGAAGCTTTCTTT
NA	TRBV20-1	TRBJ2-5	once	CSARGEDGETQYF	TGCAGTGCTAGGGGGGAAGATGGGGAGACCCAGTACTTC
NA	TRBV7-9	TRBJ1-1	NA	CASIANRDTEAFF	TGTGCCAGCATTGCGAATCGGGACACTGAAGCTTTCTTT
TRBD2	TRBV24-1	TRBJ2-7	NA	CATSDSDGRDYEQYF	TGTGCCACCAGTGATTCGGACGGGAGGGATTACGAGCAGTACTTC
TRBD1	TRBV24-1	TRBJ2-3	NA	CATSETGTGAGDTQYF	TGTGCCACCAGTGAAACCGGGACAGGGGCTGGAGATACGCAGTATTTT
NA	TRBV6-1	TRBJ2-3	many	CASSLLAGTGAF	TGTGCCAGCAGCCTTTTAGCGGGAACAGGGGCTTTT
NA	TRBV24-1	TRBJ2-1	many	CATSDSKTSVGPNNEQFF	TGTGCCACCAGTGATTCAAAAACCTCCGTAGGGCCCAACAATGAGCAGTTCTTC
NA	TRBV2	TRBJ1-1	many	CASRRNGEAFF	TGTGCCAGCAGGCGGAATGGTGAAGCTTTCTTT
TRBD1	TRBV25-1	TRBJ2-7	NA	CASSEFSDRGYEQYF	TGTGCCAGCAGTGAGTTCTCGGACAGGGGCTACGAGCAGTACTTC
TRBD1	TRBV12-5	TRBJ2-3	many	CASGSMTGGTDTQYF	TGTGCTAGTGGTAGCATGACAGGGGGCACAGATACGCAGTATTTT
NA	TRBV20-1	TRBJ1-5	many	CSARGEHSNQPQHF	TGCAGTGCCCGGGGAGAGCATAGCAATCAGCCCCAGCATTTT
TRBD1	TRBV15	TRBJ1-2	many	CATSRDRGRFYGYTF	TGTGCCACCAGCCGGGACAGGGGGCGCTTCTATGGCTACACCTTC
NA	TRBV5-1	TRBJ1-5	NA	CASSLIGYSNQPQHF	TGCGCCAGCAGTCTGATTGGGTATAGCAATCAGCCCCAGCATTTT
NA	TRBV18	TRBJ1-2	many	CASSPRQNYGYTF	TGTGCCAGCTCACCCCGACAGAACTATGGCTACACCTTC
NA	TRBV28	TRBJ1-1	NA	CASSRGREAFF	TGTGCCAGCAGTCGGGGACGGGAAGCTTTCTTT
NA	TRBV2	TRBJ2-1	many	CASRDNSVTYNEQFF	TGTGCCAGCAGGGATAATAGCGTCACCTACAATGAGCAGTTCTTC
NA	TRBV29-1	TRBJ2-7	NA	CGVSPLGGTYEQYF	TGCGGCGTTAGCCCCCTAGGAGGGACCTACGAGCAGTACTTC
TRBD2	TRBV7-7	TRBJ2-7	many	CASVLLPPVWAGGQEQYF	TGTGCCAGCGTACTACTTCCCCCGGTTTGGGCGGGAGGTCAAGAGCAGTACTTC
TRBD1	TRBV12-3/TRBV12-4	TRBJ2-5	NA	CASSPETGGQETQYF	TGTGCCAGCAGTCCGGAGACAGGGGGTCAAGAGACCCAGTACTTC
NA	TRBV5-1	TRBJ2-1	many	CASSLRPRGDNEQFF	TGCGCCAGCAGCTTGAGACCGCGCGGGGACAATGAGCAGTTCTTC
TRBD1	TRBV24-1	TRBJ2-3	once	CATSDPRHPWQGVGDTRYF	TGTGCCACCAGTGACCCACGTCACCCTTGGCAGGGGGTCGGCGATACGCGGTATTTT
TRBD2	TRBV5-1	TRBJ2-3	many	CASSLLGTSVDTQYF	TGCGCCAGCAGCTTGTTAGGGACTAGCGTAGATACGCAGTATTTT
TRBD1	TRBV24-1	TRBJ1-2	many	CATSDPHDRGHYGYTF	TGTGCCACCAGTGATCCGCACGACAGGGGACACTATGGCTACACCTTC
NA	TRBV5-1	TRBJ2-7	NA	CTSSSRDLDTGEQYF	TGCACCAGCAGCTCCAGGGACCTTGACACCGGGGAGCAGTACTTC
TRBD1	TRBV6-4	TRBJ1-1	NA	CASSAGTGLTEAFF	TGTGCCAGCAGCGCCGGGACAGGGCTCACTGAAGCTTTCTTT
NA	TRBV2	TRBJ2-3	NA	CASSEVGGGRTDTQYF	TGTGCCAGCAGTGAAGTGGGGGGCGGACGCACAGATACGCAGTATTTT
NA	TRBV2	TRBJ1-1	NA	CASSYTIVNTEAFF	TGTGCCAGCAGTTATACCATCGTTAACACTGAAGCTTTCTTT
NA	TRBV7-9	TRBJ1-2	once	CASSSNRAQYYGYTF	TGTGCCAGCAGCTCGAACAGGGCTCAATACTATGGCTACACCTTC
NA	TRBV6-1	TRBJ1-5	NA	CASGSMEGQPQHF	TGTGCCAGCGGGTCGATGGAGGGTCAGCCCCAGCATTTT
NA	TRBV11-2	TRBJ2-7	many	CASSLSHGTSYEQYF	TGTGCCAGCAGCTTATCCCACGGGACCTCCTACGAGCAGTACTTC
TRBD1	TRBV7-7	TRBJ2-1	many	CASSQQGAGEQFF	TGTGCCAGCAGCCAACAGGGGGCCGGTGAGCAGTTCTTC
TRBD1	TRBV20-1	TRBJ1-5	many	CSASSGTVNQPQHF	TGCAGTGCTAGTTCCGGGACAGTTAATCAGCCCCAGCATTTT
NA	TRBV12-3/TRBV12-4	TRBJ2-3	many	CASSLKGVSDTQYF	TGTGCCAGCAGTTTAAAGGGGGTCTCCGATACGCAGTATTTT
NA	TRBV15	TRBJ2-3	NA	CATSFDSLYSTDTQYF	TGTGCCACCAGCTTTGACAGCCTCTATAGCACAGATACGCAGTATTTT
TRBD1	TRBV20-1	TRBJ1-1	many	CSAFRTGGALNTEAFF	TGCAGTGCTTTCCGGACAGGGGGCGCCCTGAACACTGAAGCTTTCTTT
NA	TRBV7-8	TRBJ1-2	many	CASSMDINGYTF	TGTGCCAGCAGCATGGACATAAATGGCTACACCTTC
TRBD2	TRBV7-3	TRBJ2-7	NA	CASSRTAGGEQYF	TGTGCCAGCAGCCGAACGGCGGGGGGCGAGCAGTACTTC
TRBD1	TRBV3-1	TRBJ1-2	many	CASSWTGGEAGYTF	TGTGCCAGCAGCTGGACAGGGGGCGAGGCTGGCTACACCTTC
TRBD1	TRBV25-1	TRBJ1-1	NA	CARTISTGEGSGTEAFF	TGTGCCAGGACTATATCGACAGGGGAGGGCTCGGGCACTGAAGCTTTCTTT
TRBD2	TRBV5-1	TRBJ2-2	NA	CASSSGRREGTGELFF	TGCGCCAGCAGCTCAGGTAGACGGGAGGGCACCGGGGAGCTGTTTTTT
NA	TRBV12-3/TRBV12-4	TRBJ2-3	many	CASKYSVETDTQYF	TGTGCCAGCAAGTATAGCGTAGAGACAGATACGCAGTATTTT
TRBD1	TRBV7-9	TRBJ1-2	NA	CASSRGQGGSGYTF	TGTGCCAGCAGCCGGGGACAGGGGGGGTCTGGCTACACCTTC